This record concerns one T cell receptor (beta chain) sequence. Its antigen is as yet unknown. Because the CDR3's place on the DNA is in doubt, the DNA is left out and the CDR3 is given as listed by TCRdb. This entry belongs to a study of T cells in Graves' hyperthyroidism and ophthalmopathy. Study in general: Prior to any treatment, at the point of initial diagnosis, peripheral blood was collected. The study, taken as a whole, reports: The model identified upcoming ophthalmopathy a median approximately six months ahead of onset.

TCR beta CDR3 regions were amplified from RNA transcripts. Primed by the HTBI set, a first-round RT-PCR was run on the TCR CDR3. One entry per CDR3 protein results from TCRdb running MiXCR on the multiplex PCR reads. The repertoire has under 30,000 distinct CDR3 sequences, around 54% of them found once; the top ten carry roughly 25%. Lactation, pregnancy, other autoimmune disease or uncontrolled infection excluded patients. The study based diagnoses on clinical symptoms, serum thyroxine and TRAb, thyroid ultrasound and orbital computed tomography. The specimen was blood. This clonotype was sampled from a woman aged 40-49 years with Graves' hyperthyroidism that later progressed to Graves' ophthalmopathy.

The CDR3 here is CASNNDLASNEQFFGPGGGQPQHF. V usage is TRBV6-1 and J usage is TRBJ1-5; the D call of TRBD1 is as the table states it, not checked on the DNA. Germline CDR1 reads MNHNS; CDR2 reads SASEGT. Termini included, the CDR3 measures 24 amino acids.